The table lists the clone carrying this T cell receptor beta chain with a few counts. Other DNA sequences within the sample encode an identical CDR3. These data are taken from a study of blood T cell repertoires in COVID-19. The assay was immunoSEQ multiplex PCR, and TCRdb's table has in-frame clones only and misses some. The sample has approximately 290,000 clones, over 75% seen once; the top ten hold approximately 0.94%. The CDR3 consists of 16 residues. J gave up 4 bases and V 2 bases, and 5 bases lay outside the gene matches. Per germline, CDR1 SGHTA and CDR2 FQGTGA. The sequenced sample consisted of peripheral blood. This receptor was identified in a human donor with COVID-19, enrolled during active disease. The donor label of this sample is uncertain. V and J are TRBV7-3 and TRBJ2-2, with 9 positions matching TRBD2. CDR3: CASSLGLAGLTGELFF. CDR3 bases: TGTGCCAGCAGCTTAGGGCTAGCGGGGCTCACCGGGGAGCTGTTTTTT.